These 5 T cell receptor beta chains were all obtained from the same sample, sequenced in a study of regulatory T cells in long-lasting Graves disease. Time point of the sample: newly diagnosed GD, antithyroid drugs for less than 3 months. Following extraction of RNA from PBMCs, that RNA was used to make the TCR library. Building of the TCR beta libraries involved iRepertoire HTBI primers and Arm-PCR of CDR3 regions. TCRdb redid the calling of the multiplex PCR reads with MiXCR, one entry per CDR3 protein. The sample holds some 450,000 distinct CDR3 sequences; 16% are singletons and the top ten take around 10%. The data also belong to a second study, concerning T cells in Graves' hyperthyroidism and ophthalmopathy.

The specimen was peripheral blood mononuclear cells (PBMCs), collected at new diagnosis, from a patient treated with antithyroid drugs. These receptors were taken from a woman between 25 and 40 years old with Graves disease.

The chain links TRBV20-1 to TRBJ2-7; D unclear. This CDR3 region has 14 residues. Germline lookup yields CDR1 DFQATT and CDR2 SNEGSKA (reference sequence). The V end was cut by 0 bases, the J end by 7 bases, with 16 bases between. The CDR3 region is CSARDPGNHAEQYF. In nucleotides, the CDR3 is TGCAGTGCTAGAGATCCTGGAAACCACGCTGAGCAGTACTTC.

The chain is built from TRBV29-1 and TRBJ1-3; D might be TRBD1 (6 bases). Germline lookup yields CDR1 SQVTM and CDR2 ANQGSEA. This CDR3 is 14 amino acids long. V gave up 7 bases and J gave up 0 bases, with 13 bases separating them. This chain's CDR3 is CSGIDRSSGNTIYF. The CDR3, as DNA: TGCAGCGGGATCGACAGGAGCTCTGGAAACACCATATATTTT. Variable domain in full (rest from reference TRBV29-1 and TRBJ1-3): SAVISQKPSRDICQRGTSLTIQCQVDSQVTMMFWYRQQPGQSLTLIATANQGSEATYESGFVIDKFPISRPNLTFSTLTVSNMSPEDSSIYLCSGIDRSSGNTIYFGEGSWLTVV.

The chain combines TRBV7-9 with TRBJ1-5; D remains unclear. Germline-derived CDR1 and CDR2 are SEHNR and FQNEAQ (reference sequence). CDR3 length equals 15 residues. Trimming took off 5 bases at V and 0 bases at J, with 11 bases between the two ends. Here the CDR3 DNA reads TGTGCCAGCAGCCCCCCCACCCATAGCAATCAGCCCCAGCATTTT. This translates into CASSPPTHSNQPQHF.

The chain links TRBV20-1 to TRBJ2-7; TRBD2 matches at 13 bases. The CDR3 is 17 amino acids. Germline CDR1 and CDR2: DFQATT and SNEGSKA (reference sequence). Trimming at V came to 4 bases and at J to 5 bases, leaving 14 bases not matched to a gene. The CDR3 region is CSATTATSGRSGDEQYF. Here the CDR3 DNA reads TGCAGTGCTACCACGGCGACTAGCGGGAGGTCGGGGGACGAGCAGTACTTC.

V is TRBV6-1 and J is TRBJ2-5; 9 bases align to TRBD2. Germline CDR1 is MNHNS and CDR2 is SASEGT. This CDR3 has 16 residues. V was pared by 7 bases and J by 2 bases, with 11 bases of the junction left unmatched. The CDR3 DNA follows: TGTGCCAGCAAAGGGCGAGCGGGAGGCCCTCAAGAGACCCAGTACTTC. Protein product: CASKGRAGGPQETQYF.